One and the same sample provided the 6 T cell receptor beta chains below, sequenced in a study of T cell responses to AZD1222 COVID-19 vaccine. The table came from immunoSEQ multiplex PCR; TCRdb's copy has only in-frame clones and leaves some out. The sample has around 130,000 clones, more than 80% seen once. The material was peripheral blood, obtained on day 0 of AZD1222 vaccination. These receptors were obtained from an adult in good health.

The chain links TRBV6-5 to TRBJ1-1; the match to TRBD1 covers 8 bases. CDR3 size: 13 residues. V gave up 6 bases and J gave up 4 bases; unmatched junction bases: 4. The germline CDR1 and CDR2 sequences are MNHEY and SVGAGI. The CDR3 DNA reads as TGTGCCAGCAGACATACAGGGGGCACTGAAGCTTTCTTT. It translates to CASRHTGGTEAFF.

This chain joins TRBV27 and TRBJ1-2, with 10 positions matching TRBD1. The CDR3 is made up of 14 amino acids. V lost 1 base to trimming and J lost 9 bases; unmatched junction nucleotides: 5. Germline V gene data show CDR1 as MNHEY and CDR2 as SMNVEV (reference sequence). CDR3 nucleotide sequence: TGTGCCAGCAGTTTATGGGGGACAGGGGAAAGCTACACCTTC. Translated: CASSLWGTGESYTF.

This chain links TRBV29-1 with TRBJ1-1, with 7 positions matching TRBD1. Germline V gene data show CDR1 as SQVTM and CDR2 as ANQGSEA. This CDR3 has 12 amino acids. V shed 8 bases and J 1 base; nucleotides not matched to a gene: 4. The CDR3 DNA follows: TGCAGCCCGGGACAGACGAACACTGAAGCTTTCTTT. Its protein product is CSPGQTNTEAFF.

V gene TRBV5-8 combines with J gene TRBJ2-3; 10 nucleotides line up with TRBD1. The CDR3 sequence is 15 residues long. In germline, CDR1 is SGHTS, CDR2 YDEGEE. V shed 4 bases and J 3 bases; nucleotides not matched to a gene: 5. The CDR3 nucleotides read TGTGCCAGCAGCCGACAGGGGGCCGGAACAGATACGCAGTATTTT. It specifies CASSRQGAGTDTQYF.

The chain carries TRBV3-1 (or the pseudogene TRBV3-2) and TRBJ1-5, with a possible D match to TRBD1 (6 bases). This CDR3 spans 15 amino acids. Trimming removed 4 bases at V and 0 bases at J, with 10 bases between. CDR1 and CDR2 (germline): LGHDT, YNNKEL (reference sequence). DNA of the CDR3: TGTGCCAGCAGCCCAGGGGTCCTTAGCAATCAGCCCCAGCATTTT. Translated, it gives CASSPGVLSNQPQHF.

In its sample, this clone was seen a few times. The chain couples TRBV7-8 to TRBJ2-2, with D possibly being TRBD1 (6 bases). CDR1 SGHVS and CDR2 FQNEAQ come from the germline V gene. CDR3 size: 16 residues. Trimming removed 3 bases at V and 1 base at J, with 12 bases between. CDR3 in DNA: TGTGCCAGCAGCTTTGGGGTACAGGGGAACACCGGGGAGCTGTTTTTT. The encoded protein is CASSFGVQGNTGELFF.